A selection of T cell receptor beta chains follows, all from one sample in a study of identical twins. TCRdb called the 5' RACE reads again in MiXCR, with one record for every CDR3 protein. The table has 350,000 to 500,000 distinct CDR3 sequences, around a sixth seen once. Material for sequencing was naive T cells sorted from blood. The source of these receptors is a man aged 45-65 years in good health. Each CDR3 is given with its conserved first and last residue. The D gene is left open where the match is weak. The listing skips clone size in some rows; elsewhere it reads once, few, many or a size class.

CDR3 protein	CDR3 DNA	clone size	V gene	D gene	J gene
CASSPTGVITEAFF	TGTGCCAGCAGCCCGACAGGGGTGATCACTGAAGCTTTCTTT	few	TRBV7-2	TRBD1	TRBJ1-1
CSGKWGYEQFF	TGCAGCGGAAAGTGGGGTTATGAGCAGTTCTTC	NA	TRBV29-1	NA	TRBJ2-1
CASSPGQTYEQYF	TGTGCCAGCAGCCCGGGACAGACCTACGAGCAGTACTTC	many	TRBV18	TRBD1	TRBJ2-7
CAISRRQAGTDTQYF	TGTGCCATCAGCCGCCGGCAGGCAGGAACAGATACGCAGTATTTT	NA	TRBV10-3	NA	TRBJ2-3
CASSLMERGVTDTQYF	TGTGCCAGCAGCTTAATGGAGCGGGGGGTCACAGATACGCAGTATTTT	many	TRBV7-2	TRBD2	TRBJ2-3
CASSLWTGDSSNQPQHF	TGTGCCAGCAGTTTATGGACAGGAGACAGTAGCAATCAGCCCCAGCATTTT	once	TRBV12-3/TRBV12-4	TRBD1	TRBJ1-5
CSARDFQSGGNTGELFF	TGCAGTGCTAGAGATTTCCAATCGGGGGGAAACACCGGGGAGCTGTTTTTT	few	TRBV20-1	TRBD2	TRBJ2-2
CSARGFGTGSNQPQHF	TGCAGTGCTAGGGGTTTTGGGACAGGGTCCAATCAGCCCCAGCATTTT	many	TRBV20-1	TRBD1	TRBJ1-5
CASSPWGSEETQYF	TGTGCCAGCTCACCATGGGGGAGCGAAGAGACCCAGTACTTC	many	TRBV18	NA	TRBJ2-5
CASSSTFFTEAFF	TGTGCCAGCAGTTCTACCTTCTTCACTGAAGCTTTCTTT	NA	TRBV12-3/TRBV12-4	NA	TRBJ1-1
CASSGSVAGVGDTQYF	TGTGCCAGCAGCGGCTCGGTAGCGGGAGTAGGAGATACGCAGTATTTT	many	TRBV9	TRBD2	TRBJ2-3
CASSPHGEKLFF	TGTGCCAGCTCACCACACGGAGAAAAACTGTTTTTT	many	TRBV18	NA	TRBJ1-4
CASSRTFTDTQYF	TGCGCCAGCAGCAGGACCTTCACAGATACGCAGTATTTT	few	TRBV5-1	NA	TRBJ2-3
CASSLTGGTEAFF	TGTGCCAGCAGTTTAACAGGGGGCACTGAAGCTTTCTTT	many	TRBV27	TRBD1	TRBJ1-1
CASSLAQGSGNTIYF	TGCGCCAGCAGCTTGGCCCAGGGCTCTGGAAACACCATATATTTT	NA	TRBV5-1	NA	TRBJ1-3
CASSSLGRDTQYF	TGTGCCAGCAGCTCCCTCGGGAGAGATACGCAGTATTTT	NA	TRBV5-5	NA	TRBJ2-3
CASRSLQGRGSPLHF	TGTGCCAGCAGGTCCCTACAGGGAAGAGGATCACCCCTCCACTTT	NA	TRBV11-2	NA	TRBJ1-6
CASSPNRGSYNEQFF	TGTGCCAGCAGTCCCAACAGGGGATCGTACAATGAGCAGTTCTTC	few	TRBV12-3/TRBV12-4	TRBD1	TRBJ2-1